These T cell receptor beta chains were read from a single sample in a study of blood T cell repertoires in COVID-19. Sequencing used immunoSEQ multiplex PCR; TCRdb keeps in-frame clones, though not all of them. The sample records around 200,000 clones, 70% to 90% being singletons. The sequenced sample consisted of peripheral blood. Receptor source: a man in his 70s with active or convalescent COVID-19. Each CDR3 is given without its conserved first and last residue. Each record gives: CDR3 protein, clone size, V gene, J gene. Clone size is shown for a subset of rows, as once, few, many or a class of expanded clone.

CDR3 protein: ASSSWTGRGTEAF
clone size: NA
V gene: TRBV7-2
J gene: TRBJ1-1

CDR3 protein: ASTSWRNQETQY
clone size: NA
V gene: TRBV7-2
J gene: TRBJ2-5

CDR3 protein: ASSQDRQGYYGYT
clone size: NA
V gene: TRBV4-3
J gene: TRBJ1-2

CDR3 protein: ASSVGRAGEQF
clone size: few
V gene: TRBV9
J gene: TRBJ2-1

CDR3 protein: ASSQVEGLSVPYEQY
clone size: NA
V gene: TRBV3-1/TRBV3-2
J gene: TRBJ2-7

CDR3 protein: ASSSLRAGQGEGNTIY
clone size: NA
V gene: TRBV27
J gene: TRBJ1-3

CDR3 protein: ATSRDGEGSYEQY
clone size: NA
V gene: TRBV15
J gene: TRBJ2-7

CDR3 protein: ASSTKDRGNQPQH
clone size: NA
V gene: TRBV19
J gene: TRBJ1-5

CDR3 protein: ASSATHEGTGEQY
clone size: NA
V gene: TRBV6-4
J gene: TRBJ2-7

CDR3 protein: ASSHDRGRRTDTQY
clone size: once
V gene: TRBV4-3
J gene: TRBJ2-3

CDR3 protein: ASYNPDRNTEAF
clone size: once
V gene: TRBV11-2
J gene: TRBJ1-1

CDR3 protein: AWRQGISGYT
clone size: NA
V gene: TRBV30
J gene: TRBJ1-2

CDR3 protein: ASSPRASGAEAF
clone size: NA
V gene: TRBV4-1
J gene: TRBJ1-1

CDR3 protein: ASSQFVQAGGEYGYT
clone size: NA
V gene: TRBV3-1/TRBV3-2
J gene: TRBJ1-2

CDR3 protein: ASSLEGGGNTEAF
clone size: NA
V gene: TRBV5-4
J gene: TRBJ1-1

CDR3 protein: AIRPGSTNEKLF
clone size: NA
V gene: TRBV10-3
J gene: TRBJ1-4

CDR3 protein: AGSTGASNQPQH
clone size: NA
V gene: TRBV6-5
J gene: TRBJ1-5

CDR3 protein: ASIPGYTGNQPQH
clone size: NA
V gene: TRBV19
J gene: TRBJ1-5

CDR3 protein: ASSLFGGISSYNEQF
clone size: NA
V gene: TRBV7-2
J gene: TRBJ2-1

CDR3 protein: ASRGGTGGIEEY
clone size: NA
V gene: TRBV28
J gene: TRBJ2-7

CDR3 protein: SAGGGSGRGLYGYT
clone size: NA
V gene: TRBV29-1
J gene: TRBJ1-2

CDR3 protein: ATSSDRGTGNTIY
clone size: NA
V gene: TRBV15
J gene: TRBJ1-3

CDR3 protein: ASSAWPLNYGYT
clone size: NA
V gene: TRBV2
J gene: TRBJ1-2

CDR3 protein: ASSDTSGADTQY
clone size: NA
V gene: TRBV5-1
J gene: TRBJ2-3

CDR3 protein: ASSYWGRDTEAF
clone size: NA
V gene: TRBV6-5
J gene: TRBJ1-1

CDR3 protein: ASSLGSGVGYT
clone size: NA
V gene: TRBV9
J gene: TRBJ1-2

CDR3 protein: ATSDLRDRVTSQY
clone size: NA
V gene: TRBV24-1
J gene: TRBJ2-3

CDR3 protein: ASSTQEGSMKKLF
clone size: NA
V gene: TRBV9
J gene: TRBJ1-4

CDR3 protein: ASRGHPNTGELF
clone size: NA
V gene: TRBV28
J gene: TRBJ2-2

CDR3 protein: ASSPKGKGDTIY
clone size: NA
V gene: TRBV18
J gene: TRBJ1-3